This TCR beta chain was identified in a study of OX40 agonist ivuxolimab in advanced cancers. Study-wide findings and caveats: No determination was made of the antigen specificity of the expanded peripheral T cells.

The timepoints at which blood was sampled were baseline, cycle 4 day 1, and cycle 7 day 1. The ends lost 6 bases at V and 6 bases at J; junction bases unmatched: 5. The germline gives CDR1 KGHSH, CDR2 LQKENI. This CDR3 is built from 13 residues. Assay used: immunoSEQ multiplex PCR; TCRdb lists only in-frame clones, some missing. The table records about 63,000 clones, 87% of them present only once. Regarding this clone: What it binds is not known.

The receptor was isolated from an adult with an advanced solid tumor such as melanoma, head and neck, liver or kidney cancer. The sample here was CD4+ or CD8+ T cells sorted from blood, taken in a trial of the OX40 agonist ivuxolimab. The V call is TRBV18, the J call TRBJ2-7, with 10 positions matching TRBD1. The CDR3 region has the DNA TGTGCCAGCTCCCCGGGACAGGGGAGCGAGCAGTACTTC. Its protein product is CASSPGQGSEQYF.